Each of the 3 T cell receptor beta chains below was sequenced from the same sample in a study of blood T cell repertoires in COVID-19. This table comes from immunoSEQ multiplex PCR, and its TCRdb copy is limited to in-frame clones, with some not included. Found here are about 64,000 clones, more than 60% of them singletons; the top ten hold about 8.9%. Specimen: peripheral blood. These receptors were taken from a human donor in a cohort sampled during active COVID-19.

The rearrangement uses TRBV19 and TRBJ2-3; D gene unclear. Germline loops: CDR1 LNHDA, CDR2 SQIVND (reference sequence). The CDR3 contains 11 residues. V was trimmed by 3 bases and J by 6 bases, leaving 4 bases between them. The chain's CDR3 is CASSIEDTQYF. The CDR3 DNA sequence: TGTGCCAGTAGTATCGAGGATACGCAGTATTTT.

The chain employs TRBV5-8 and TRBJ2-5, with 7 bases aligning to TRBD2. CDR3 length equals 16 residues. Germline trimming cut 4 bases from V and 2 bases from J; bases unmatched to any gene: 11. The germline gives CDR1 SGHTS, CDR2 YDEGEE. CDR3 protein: CASSLYPPSGQETQYF. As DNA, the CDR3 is TGTGCCAGCAGCCTATACCCGCCTAGCGGACAAGAGACCCAGTACTTC.

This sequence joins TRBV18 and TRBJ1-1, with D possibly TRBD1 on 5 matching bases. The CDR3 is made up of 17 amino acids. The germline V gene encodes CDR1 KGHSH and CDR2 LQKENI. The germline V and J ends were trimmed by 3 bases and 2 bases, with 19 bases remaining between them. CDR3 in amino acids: CASSPITQGSRNTEAFF. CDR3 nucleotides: TGTGCCAGCTCACCCATAACCCAGGGTTCGCGAAACACTGAAGCTTTCTTT.